Following are 29 T cell receptor beta chains from one sample sequenced in a study of cytomegalovirus exposure and HLA in healthy donors. It was with 60 Vbeta and 13 Jbeta primers that the PCR ran. Assay: immunoSEQ multiplex PCR; the TCRdb copy retains only in-frame clones and omits some. The top ten clones hold about 2.5% of a sample with around 120,000 clones, 84% of them seen once. The sample consisted of PBMCs. These receptors came from a middle-aged man in good health and CMV-seronegative.

J is TRBJ1-1 and V is TRBV5-6; TRBD1 agrees at 9 bases. J gave up 1 base and V 4 bases, and 14 bases lay outside the gene matches. CDR3 size: 18 residues. CDR1 SGHDT and CDR2 YYEEEE come from the germline V gene. Here the CDR3 DNA reads TGTGCCAGCAGCCCGTCGAACAGGGGGCTGTATGCGAACACTGAAGCTTTCTTT. Its translation is CASSPSNRGLYANTEAFF.

The chain has TRBV6-5 and TRBJ1-2; D ambiguous. V lost 5 bases and J 10 bases, leaving 17 bases between the germline ends. Germline V gene sequence: CDR1 MNHEY, CDR2 SVGAGI. The CDR3 spans 13 residues. CDR3 sequence: CASSEAISLLYTF. In nucleotides, the CDR3 is TGTGCCAGCAGTGAAGCGATCTCCCTGCTCTACACCTTC.

The V call is TRBV4-1, the J call TRBJ1-4; TRBD1 agrees at 7 bases. V dropped 1 base and J dropped 8; count of bases not matched to a gene: 13. CDR3 length equals 17 residues. Germline values: CDR1 MGHRA, CDR2 YSYEKL. This chain's CDR3 is CASSQGNFRGRDEKLFF. The CDR3 DNA reads as TGCGCCAGCAGCCAAGGTAATTTTAGGGGGCGCGACGAAAAACTGTTTTTT.

The chain employs TRBV5-8 and TRBJ1-2; tentative D call: TRBD1 (5 bases). V was shortened by 4 bases and J by 5 bases, with 15 bases between the two germline ends. Germline-derived CDR1 and CDR2 are SGHTS and YDEGEE. The CDR3 spans 14 residues. The CDR3 loop is CASSPDRAFYGYTF. In nucleotides, the CDR3 is TGTGCCAGCAGCCCCGACAGAGCCTTTTATGGCTACACCTTC.

This clone occurred once. V gene TRBV10-3 combines with J gene TRBJ1-2; D might be TRBD1 (5 bases). The CDR3 is 15 amino acids. The V end was cut by 4 bases, the J end by 0 bases, with 12 bases between. Germline V gene sequence: CDR1 ENHRY, CDR2 SYGVKD. CDR3: CAISGRDSPNYGYTF. CDR3 nucleotides: TGTGCCATCAGTGGTAGAGACAGCCCTAACTATGGCTACACCTTC.

This chain connects TRBV12-5 to TRBJ2-4, with 11 bases aligning to TRBD1. V lost 0 bases, J lost 8 bases, and 6 bases stayed unmatched. The CDR3 loop spans 16 amino acids. Germline CDR1 is LGHNT and CDR2 is FRNRAP. CDR3 in DNA: TGTGCTAGTGGTTTGGTACCGGGACAGGGGGACGACATTCAGTACTTC. Translated, it gives CASGLVPGQGDDIQYF. The entire variable domain, with the rest obtained from reference TRBV12-5 and TRBJ2-4, is as follows: DARVTQTPRHKVTEMGQEVTMRCQPILGHNTVFWYRQTMMQGLELLAYFRNRAPLDDSGMPKDRFSAEMPDATLATLKIQPSEPRDSAVYFCASGLVPGQGDDIQYFGAGTRLSVL.

This chain joins TRBV9 and TRBJ1-1; a weak D match, TRBD1 (6 bases). The CDR3 spans 15 residues. V was trimmed by 2 bases and J by 3 bases, leaving 14 bases between them. Germline CDR1 SGDLS, CDR2 YYNGEE. Here the CDR3 reads CASSVATGTHTEAFF. DNA for the CDR3: TGTGCCAGCAGCGTCGCAACAGGGACCCACACTGAAGCTTTCTTT. The complete variable domain, with remaining parts taken from reference TRBV9 and TRBJ1-1, reads DSGVTQTPKHLITATGQRVTLRCSPRSGDLSVYWYQQSLDQGLQFLIQYYNGEERAKGNILERFSAQQFPDLHSELNLSSLELGDSALYFCASSVATGTHTEAFFGQGTRLTVV.

The rearrangement uses TRBV7-2 and TRBJ1-5; D may be TRBD1 (6 bases). Trimming removed 6 bases from V and 6 bases from J, with 18 bases in between. The CDR3 runs 15 residues. CDR1 is SGHTA and CDR2 is FQGNSA in the germline V gene. CDR3 region: CASRPPGQYGQPQHF. The CDR3 DNA is TGTGCCAGCAGACCCCCCGGACAGTACGGTCAGCCCCAGCATTTT.

The J gene is TRBJ1-5, the V gene TRBV6-5; D not resolved. The CDR3 is 15 residues long. Germline V gene lookup returns CDR1 MNHEY and CDR2 SVGAGI. V was trimmed by 4 bases and J by 2 bases, leaving 12 bases between them. Here the CDR3 reads CASSLYSRGNQPQHF. The CDR3 bases are TGTGCCAGCAGTTTATATTCACGGGGCAATCAGCCCCAGCATTTT.

This chain joins TRBV30 and TRBJ2-1, with TRBD2 matching 15 bases. Germline lookup yields CDR1 GTSNPN and CDR2 SVGIG (reference sequence). Losses at the gene ends were 1 base for V and 15 bases for J; bases not matched to a gene: 7. The CDR3 spans 14 residues. In DNA form, the CDR3 reads TGTGCCTGGAGTGATGGGACTAGCGGGGGGCCTCGGTTCTTC. Residues: CAWSDGTSGGPRFF.

The gene calls are TRBV9 and TRBJ1-2; TRBD1 matches 10 bases. The junction had 9 bases not matched to a gene; V was cut back by 3 bases and J by 1 base. Germline CDR1 reads SGDLS; CDR2 reads YYNGEE. CDR3 length: 17 amino acids. The CDR3 sequence is CASSATGQGRFNYGYTF. For the CDR3, the DNA is TGTGCCAGCAGCGCCACGGGACAGGGGCGATTTAACTATGGCTACACCTTC.

The chain combines TRBV5-6 with TRBJ2-7, with D maybe TRBD1 (5 bases). CDR1 SGHDT and CDR2 YYEEEE come from the germline V gene. This CDR3 has 15 residues. V was trimmed by 4 bases and J by 0 bases, leaving 14 bases between them. The CDR3 DNA is TGTGCCAGCAGCCCGGGTGGACAAGACTCCTACGAGCAGTACTTC. It codes for CASSPGGQDSYEQYF.

The genes are TRBV4-1 and TRBJ2-7; D might be TRBD2 (6 bases). The germline CDR1 and CDR2 sequences are MGHRA and YSYEKL. The CDR3 sequence is 15 residues long. V lost 0 bases to trimming and J lost 9 bases, with 18 bases between them. For the CDR3, the DNA is TGCGCCAGCAGCCAAGAGGATCGGACGGGAGCGGGGCAGTACTTC. It specifies CASSQEDRTGAGQYF.

Turning to this clone: Other DNA sequences within the sample encode an identical CDR3. V usage is TRBV4-1 and J usage is TRBJ2-5; D possibly corresponds to TRBD2 (6 bases). Germline lookup yields CDR1 MGHRA and CDR2 YSYEKL. CDR3 length equals 13 residues. V shed 4 bases and J shed 4 bases, with 10 bases lying between them. The CDR3 spells CASSLTGVETQYF. CDR3 DNA sequence: TGCGCCAGCAGCCTTACGGGGGTAGAGACCCAGTACTTC.

This rearrangement joins TRBV7-9 to TRBJ2-3, with a possible D match to TRBD2 (6 bases). The CDR3 consists of 15 residues. CDR1 and CDR2 from the germline V gene are SEHNR and FQNEAQ (reference sequence). V was trimmed by 5 bases and J by 3 bases, leaving 15 bases between them. This CDR3 reads CASSLILGGTDTQYF. In DNA form, the CDR3 reads TGTGCCAGCAGCCTCATCCTTGGGGGGACAGATACGCAGTATTTT.

This clone is a singleton in its sample. The chain has TRBV9 and TRBJ2-1, with D possibly being TRBD1 (6 bases). The CDR3 sequence is 15 residues long. V shed 4 bases and J shed 1 base, with 12 bases lying between them. Per the germline V gene, CDR1 is SGDLS and CDR2 is YYNGEE. CDR3 DNA sequence: TGTGCCAGCAGCCCCCTAGACAGGTCCTACAATGAGCAGTTCTTC. Translated, it gives CASSPLDRSYNEQFF.

On this clone: Other DNA sequences in this specimen translate into the identical CDR3. V gene TRBV5-1 combines with J gene TRBJ2-3; 9 bases are shared with TRBD1. Germline V gene lookup returns CDR1 SGHRS and CDR2 YFSETQ. The ends lost 0 bases at V and 4 bases at J; junction bases unmatched: 0. This CDR3 region has 14 residues. The CDR3 coding sequence is TGCGCCAGCAGCTTGGGACAGGGGGCAGATACGCAGTATTTT. This codes for CASSLGQGADTQYF.

A single count supports this clone. This rearrangement joins TRBV5-6 to TRBJ1-5; D might be TRBD1 (5 bases). CDR3 size: 13 residues. Trimming removed 5 bases at V and 5 bases at J, with 11 bases between. CDR1 and CDR2 from the germline V gene are SGHDT and YYEEEE. The CDR3 sequence: CASSRGDDQPQHF. CDR3 sequence (DNA): TGTGCCAGCAGTAGGGGCGACGATCAGCCCCAGCATTTT.

The chain combines TRBV2 with TRBJ2-3, with D perhaps matching TRBD2 (5 bases). Germline V gene sequence: CDR1 SNHLY, CDR2 FYNNEI. V shed 1 base and J shed 0 bases, with 8 bases lying between them. The CDR3 has 15 residues. CDR3 residues: CASSEVERSTDTQYF. In DNA form, the CDR3 reads TGTGCCAGCAGTGAAGTCGAGCGGAGCACAGATACGCAGTATTTT. The complete variable domain, with remaining parts taken from reference TRBV2 and TRBJ2-3, reads EPEVTQTPSHQVTQMGQEVILRCVPISNHLYFYWYRQILGQKVEFLVSFYNNEISEKSEIFDDQFSVERPDGSNFTLKIRSTKLEDSAMYFCASSEVERSTDTQYFGPGTRLTVL.

This chain uses TRBV19 with TRBJ1-2, with D possibly being TRBD1 (5 bases). CDR1 is LNHDA and CDR2 is SQIVND in the germline V gene (reference sequence). This CDR3 has 17 amino acids. V was clipped by 8 bases and J by 4 bases, with 26 bases between them. The CDR3 reads CASGARVLWSTAYGYTF. The CDR3 DNA is TGTGCCAGTGGGGCCAGGGTGCTTTGGTCGACCGCCTATGGCTACACCTTC. Full variable domain (remainder filled in from reference TRBV19 and TRBJ1-2): DGGITQSPKYLFRKEGQNVTLSCEQNLNHDAMYWYRQDPGQGLRLIYYSQIVNDFQKGDIAEGYSVSREKKESFPLTVTSAQKNPTAFYLCASGARVLWSTAYGYTFGSGTRLTVV.

This rearrangement joins TRBV5-1 to TRBJ2-2; 9 bases line up with TRBD2. The CDR3 sequence is 15 residues long. Losses at the gene ends were 5 bases for V and 4 bases for J; bases not matched to a gene: 6. The germline gives CDR1 SGHRS, CDR2 YFSETQ. This CDR3 is CASRREGASTGELFF. The CDR3 nucleotides read TGCGCCAGCAGGCGGGAGGGGGCAAGCACCGGGGAGCTGTTTTTT. Supplemented by reference TRBV5-1 and TRBJ2-2, the full variable domain reads KAGVTQTPRYLIKTRGQQVTLSCSPISGHRSVSWYQQTPGQGLQFLFEYFSETQRNKGNFPGRFSGRQFSNSRSEMNVSTLELGDSALYLCASRREGASTGELFFGEGSRLTVL.

This chain links TRBV7-9 with TRBJ1-1; TRBD1 agrees at 8 bases. The trim removed 5 bases at V and 6 bases at J, leaving 5 bases unmatched. The CDR3 length is 13 residues. CDR1 and CDR2 from the germline V gene are SEHNR and FQNEAQ (reference sequence). CDR3 sequence reads: CASSPIQGAEAFF. CDR3 sequence (DNA): TGTGCCAGCAGCCCAATACAGGGGGCTGAAGCTTTCTTT.

V is TRBV27 and J is TRBJ2-5; 7 positions agree with TRBD2. Per germline, CDR1 MNHEY and CDR2 SMNVEV (reference sequence). The ends lost 2 bases at V and 5 bases at J; junction bases unmatched: 8. The CDR3 length is 15 residues. This CDR3 reads CASSLSFASGETQYF. The CDR3 DNA reads TGTGCCAGCAGTTTAAGCTTCGCTAGCGGTGAGACCCAGTACTTC.

This chain connects TRBV19 to TRBJ1-5; D gene uncertain. CDR3 length equals 15 residues. V was clipped by 2 bases and J by 4 bases, with 12 bases between them. CDR1 and CDR2 from the germline V gene are LNHDA and SQIVND (reference sequence). The CDR3 loop reads CASSIMEGRNQPQHF. In nucleotides, the CDR3 is TGTGCCAGTAGTATAATGGAGGGCCGTAATCAGCCCCAGCATTTT. Full variable domain (missing parts from reference TRBV19 and TRBJ1-5): DGGITQSPKYLFRKEGQNVTLSCEQNLNHDAMYWYRQDPGQGLRLIYYSQIVNDFQKGDIAEGYSVSREKKESFPLTVTSAQKNPTAFYLCASSIMEGRNQPQHFGDGTRLSIL.

This chain uses TRBV4-3 with TRBJ2-1, with D possibly matching TRBD1 (7 bases). With 0 bases removed from V and 4 bases from J, the gap between germline ends came to 19 bases. The CDR3 consists of 18 residues. CDR1 is LGHNA, CDR2 YSLEER, per germline. The chain's CDR3 is CASSQDPQGGPGYNEQFF. In DNA, the CDR3 is TGCGCCAGCAGCCAAGATCCCCAGGGGGGTCCGGGGTACAATGAGCAGTTCTTC.

V and J are TRBV7-2 and TRBJ2-7, with 7 bases matching TRBD1. The J segment lost 2 bases and the V segment lost 4 bases, leaving 2 bases of the junction unmatched. The CDR3 extends over 13 amino acids. Germline CDR1 SGHTA, CDR2 FQGNSA. CDR3 DNA sequence: TGTGCCAGCAGCTGGACAGGACCCTACGAGCAGTACTTC. The encoded protein is CASSWTGPYEQYF.

As to this clone: The same CDR3 arises from other DNA sequences in this sample as well. The chain has TRBV5-1 and TRBJ1-2; D might be TRBD1 (5 bases). Trimming pared 0 bases from V and 3 bases from J, leaving 9 bases between. Germline CDR1 reads SGHRS; CDR2 reads YFSETQ. The CDR3 consists of 14 residues. The CDR3 nucleotides are TGCGCCAGCAGCTTGGAGGCCAGGGACTATGGCTACACCTTC. Translated: CASSLEARDYGYTF. Drawing the rest from reference TRBV5-1 and TRBJ1-2, the complete variable domain is KAGVTQTPRYLIKTRGQQVTLSCSPISGHRSVSWYQQTPGQGLQFLFEYFSETQRNKGNFPGRFSGRQFSNSRSEMNVSTLELGDSALYLCASSLEARDYGYTFGSGTRLTVV.

The V and J genes are TRBV16 and TRBJ1-2; possible D gene TRBD1, 6 bases. V was trimmed by 1 base and J by 5 bases, leaving 14 bases between them. Per the germline V gene, CDR1 is KGHSY and CDR2 is FQNENV. There are 15 residues in the CDR3. The CDR3 protein is CASSQFPGTFYGYTF. Written as DNA, the CDR3 is TGTGCCAGCAGCCAATTTCCCGGGACATTTTATGGCTACACCTTC.

This clone was counted only a few times. V usage is TRBV27 and J usage is TRBJ1-6, with a tentative D call TRBD1 (6 bases). Germline CDR1 is MNHEY and CDR2 is SMNVEV (reference sequence). This CDR3 comprises 14 residues. V was clipped by 5 bases and J by 11 bases, with 16 bases between them. CDR3 amino acids: CASSDRDTGTPLHF. CDR3 nucleotides: TGTGCCAGCAGTGACCGGGACACAGGGACACCCCTCCACTTT.